These 3 T cell receptor beta chains originate from one sample sequenced in a study of blood T cell repertoires in COVID-19. Some clones are missing from TCRdb's copy, which holds only in-frame ones; the method was immunoSEQ multiplex PCR. The sample records over 50,000 clones, around 80% being singletons. What was sequenced was peripheral blood. Receptors were obtained from a human donor in a cohort sampled during active COVID-19.

This clone was seen just once. This chain links TRBV27 with TRBJ2-7; tentatively, D is TRBD1 (6 bases). The ends were cut back, 6 bases at V and 6 bases at J, with 21 bases in the middle. There are 15 residues in the CDR3. The germline gives CDR1 MNHEY, CDR2 SMNVEV (reference sequence). The CDR3 region is CASRRKPGHPAEQYF. Written as DNA, the CDR3 is TGTGCCAGCAGGCGCAAGCCGGGACACCCTGCCGAGCAGTACTTC.

This clone has a single count. V and J are TRBV4-3 and TRBJ1-2; D not certain. In germline, CDR1 is LGHNA, CDR2 YSLEER. The CDR3 loop spans 15 amino acids. The ends were cut back, 0 bases at V and 4 bases at J, with 12 bases in the middle. CDR3 region: CASSQDHGRVYGYTF. The CDR3 bases are TGCGCCAGCAGCCAAGACCACGGGCGGGTCTATGGCTACACCTTC.

This sequence joins TRBV5-6 and TRBJ2-2, with 8 bases fitting TRBD2. CDR1 and CDR2 (germline): SGHDT, YYEEEE. V dropped 4 bases and J dropped 5; count of bases not matched to a gene: 13. The CDR3 loop spans 17 amino acids. The CDR3 nucleotides read TGTGCCAGCAGCCGTGGCACGGGGGGGCCGCGGACCGGGGAGCTGTTTTTT. As protein: CASSRGTGGPRTGELFF.